Here is one TCR beta chain with its context. Trimming cost V 3 bases and J 11 bases, with 16 bases left between them. Germline V gene sequence: CDR1 WNHNN, CDR2 SYGVQD (reference sequence). There are 13 residues in the CDR3. The PCR ran on 60 Vbeta and 13 Jbeta primers. Only in-frame clones appear in the TCRdb table, and some are missing; sequencing was by immunoSEQ multiplex PCR. The sample table sets out 150,000 to 200,000 clones. The entry originates in a study of cytomegalovirus exposure and HLA in healthy donors. The sequenced sample consisted of PBMCs. The receptor was isolated from a woman younger than 30 in good health and CMV-seropositive. The V and J genes are TRBV10-1 and TRBJ1-1; D gene unclear. The CDR3 bases are TGCGCCAGCAGTGATTCGTCCCCTCTCAGGGCTTTCTTT. Translation gives CASSDSSPLRAFF.